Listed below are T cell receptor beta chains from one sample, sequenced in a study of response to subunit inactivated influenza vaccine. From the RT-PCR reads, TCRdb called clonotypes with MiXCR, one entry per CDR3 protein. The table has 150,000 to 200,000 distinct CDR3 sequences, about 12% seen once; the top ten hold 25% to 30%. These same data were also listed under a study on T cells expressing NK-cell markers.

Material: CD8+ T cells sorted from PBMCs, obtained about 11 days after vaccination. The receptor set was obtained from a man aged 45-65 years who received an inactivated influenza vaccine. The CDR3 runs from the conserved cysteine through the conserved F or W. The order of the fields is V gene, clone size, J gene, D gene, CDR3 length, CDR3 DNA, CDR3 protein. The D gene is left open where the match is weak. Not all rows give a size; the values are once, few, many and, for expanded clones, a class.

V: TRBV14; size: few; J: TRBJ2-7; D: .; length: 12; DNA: TGTGCCAGCAGCTCCGCGACTTGGGAGCAGTACTTC; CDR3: CASSSATWEQYF
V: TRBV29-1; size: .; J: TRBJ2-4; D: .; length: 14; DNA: TGCAGCGTTGAACAGTCCTTAGCCAAAAACATTCAGTACTTC; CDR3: CSVEQSLAKNIQYF
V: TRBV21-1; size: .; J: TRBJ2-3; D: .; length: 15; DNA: TGTGCCAGCAGCAAACCAGCGGGGACCCGAGATACGCAGTATTTT; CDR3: CASSKPAGTRDTQYF
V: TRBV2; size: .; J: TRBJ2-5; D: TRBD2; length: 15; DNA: TGTGCCAGCAGTGAAGAAGCTAGCGGTCAAGAGACCCAGTACTTC; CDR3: CASSEEASGQETQYF
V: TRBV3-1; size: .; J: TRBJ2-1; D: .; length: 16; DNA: TGTGCCAGCAGCCAAGGGCGGGGGCCGATTAACAATGAGCAGTTCTTC; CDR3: CASSQGRGPINNEQFF
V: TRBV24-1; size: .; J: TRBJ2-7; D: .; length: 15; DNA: TGTGCCACCAGTGACCCCGGGACCTCACCCTACGAGCAGTACTTC; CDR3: CATSDPGTSPYEQYF
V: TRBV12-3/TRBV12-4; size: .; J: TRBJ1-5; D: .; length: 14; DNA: TGTGCCAGCAGTCGGGGGGAAAGTTATCAGCCCCAGCATTTT; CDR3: CASSRGESYQPQHF
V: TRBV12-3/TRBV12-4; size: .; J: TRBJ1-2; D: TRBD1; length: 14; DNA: TGTGCCAGCAGCCTCCAACGGACAGGGGTCGGCTACACCTTC; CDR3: CASSLQRTGVGYTF
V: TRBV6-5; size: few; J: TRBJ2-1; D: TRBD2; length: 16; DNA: TGTGCCAGCAGTTACGGAAGGGAGGGTTCGGACAATGAGCAGTTCTTC; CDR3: CASSYGREGSDNEQFF
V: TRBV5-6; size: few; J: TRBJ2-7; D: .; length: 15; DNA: TGTGCCAGCAGCTTGGGGACAATGGGGTACTACGAGCAGTACTTC; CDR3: CASSLGTMGYYEQYF
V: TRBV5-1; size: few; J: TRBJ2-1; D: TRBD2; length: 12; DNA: TGCGCCAGCAGCACCGGGGGGAATGAGCAGTTCTTC; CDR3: CASSTGGNEQFF
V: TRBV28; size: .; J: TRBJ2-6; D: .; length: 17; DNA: TGTGCCAGCAGTTTAGAATATCTGGGCTCTGGGGCCAACGTCCTGACTTTC; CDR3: CASSLEYLGSGANVLTF